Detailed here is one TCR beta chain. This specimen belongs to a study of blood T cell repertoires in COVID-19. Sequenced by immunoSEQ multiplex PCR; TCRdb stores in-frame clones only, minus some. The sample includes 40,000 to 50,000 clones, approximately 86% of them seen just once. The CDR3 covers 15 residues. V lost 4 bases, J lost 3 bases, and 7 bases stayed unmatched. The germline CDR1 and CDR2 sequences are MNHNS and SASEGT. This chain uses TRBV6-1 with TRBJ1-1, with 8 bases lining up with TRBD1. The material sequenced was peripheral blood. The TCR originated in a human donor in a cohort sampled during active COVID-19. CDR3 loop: CASSALGRGHTEAFF. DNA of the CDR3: TGTGCCAGCAGTGCTCTGGGCAGGGGGCACACTGAAGCTTTCTTT.